This T cell receptor beta chain stems from a study of Graves' ophthalmopathy and Graves' hyperthyroidism. Regarding the study as a whole: Blood shared most expanded thyroid clonotypes above 0.001 frequency. Its predictions of ophthalmopathy progression gave the model over 65% sensitivity and 72.22% specificity.

All donors with ophthalmopathy were recorded as having moderate-to-severe activity, CAS ≥3, NOSPECS ≥4 and a duration under 3 months. CDR3 length equals 13 residues. V lost 3 bases and J 4 bases, leaving 9 bases between the germline ends. This clonotype was seen at least ten times. Its antigen is as yet unknown. The authors amplified TCR beta CDR3 regions from RNA transcripts. HTBI primers served in a first-round RT-PCR, which a second-round multiplex PCR followed. TCRdb independently ran MiXCR on the multiplex PCR reads; one entry per CDR3 protein. The data contain hundreds of thousands of distinct CDR3 sequences, approximately 14% of them singletons.

The rearrangement joins TRBV12-3 or TRBV12-4 to TRBJ1-1; D unclear. The TCR sequence derives from a woman in her twenties or thirties with Graves' ophthalmopathy. Sequenced: blood. The CDR3 DNA reads as TGTGCCAGCAGTTTCGAGGCGGCCACTGAAGCTTTCTTT. It translates to CASSFEAATEAFF.